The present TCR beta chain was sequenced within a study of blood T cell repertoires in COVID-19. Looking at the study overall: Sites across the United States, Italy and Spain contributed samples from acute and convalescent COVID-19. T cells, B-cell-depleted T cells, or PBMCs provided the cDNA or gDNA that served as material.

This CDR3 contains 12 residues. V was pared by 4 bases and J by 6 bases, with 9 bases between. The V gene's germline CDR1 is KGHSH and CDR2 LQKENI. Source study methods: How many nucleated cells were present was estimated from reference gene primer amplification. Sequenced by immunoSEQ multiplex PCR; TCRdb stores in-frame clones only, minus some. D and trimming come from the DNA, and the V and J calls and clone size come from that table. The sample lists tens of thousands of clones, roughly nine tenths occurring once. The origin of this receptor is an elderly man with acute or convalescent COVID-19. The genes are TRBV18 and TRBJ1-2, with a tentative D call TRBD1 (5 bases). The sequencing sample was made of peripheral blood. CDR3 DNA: TGTGCCAGCTCACAGGGGATGGATGGCTACACCTTC. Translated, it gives CASSQGMDGYTF. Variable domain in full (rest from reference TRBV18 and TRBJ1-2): NAGVMQNPRHLVRRRGQEARLRCSPMKGHSHVYWYRQLPEEGLKFMVYLQKENIIDESGMPKERFSAEFPKEGPSILRIQQVVRGDSAAYFCASSQGMDGYTFGSGTRLTVV.